This TCR beta chain came from a study of shared clonotypes between healthy human individuals (TCRdb year 2020). About the full investigation: The cohort included a few men and a couple of women between 18 and 49 years of age. For each donor, CD4 naive and CD4 memory were each run on three plates, CD8 naive on two plates, and CD8 memory on one plate. To estimate repertoire size and how much clonotypes are shared between individuals, the study performed deep sequencing of blood TCR repertoires from 4 to 6 healthy adults. Libraries were prepared and TCR repertoires were sequenced by different laboratories using diverse techniques, in order to increase sequencing depth and limit assay-specific biases. Each donor's leukapheresis produced roughly between roughly 0.85 and 10 billion PBMCs.

This clone was seen a few times. There is no known antigen for this receptor. One base away there is no much larger clone; base qualities are not given. The donors were healthy, HIV-negative adults with no recently reported acute infections or vaccinations. Every donor was a Caucasian adult residing in Nashville, Tennessee, USA. CD4+ T cells were enriched by magnetic negative selection, after which naive cells were positively selected on CD45RA and the negative fraction was taken as the memory subset. Blood was collected by leukapheresis, and PBMCs were isolated by Ficoll-Histopaque density gradient centrifugation and then cryopreserved in liquid nitrogen vapor phase. Analytical flow cytometry was used to check the purity and quantity of each magnetically sorted T cell population. Genomic DNA was isolated from each sorted fraction and quantified by UV absorbance on a Nanodrop 2000c. From the germline V gene, CDR1 is SNHLY and CDR2 is FYNNEI. Deletion took 6 bases off V and 6 bases off J, with a span of 9 bases between the germline ends. The CDR3, cysteine through phenylalanine, is 12 amino acids long. The kept DNA is CDR3 alone, 36 bases in frame from the first base.

TCR CDR3 regions were amplified from genomic DNA by multiplex PCR using the deep immunoSEQ assay. Extracted genomic DNA from each cell subset was distributed evenly across all wells of several immunoSEQ 96-well plates, and each plate was treated as a replicate. For sorted subsets, 150 to 250 ng of genomic DNA, equivalent to roughly 30,000 T cell genomes, went into each replicate PCR. The purified libraries were quantified using a Qubit 3.0 fluorometer, sized with a Bioanalyzer 2100, and then quantified again using the KAPA Library Quantification kit. Every immunoSEQ 96-well plate was sequenced on a dedicated single-read 150-cycle Illumina NextSeq 550 flow cell. The authors' pipeline ran thus. Because the immunoSEQ output held only junctional sequences and lacked quality scores, the filtering could not match the filtering applied to full-length reads. Sequences were annotated with PyIR, a Python wrapper for IgBLAST v1.9, using IMGT germline references to assign V/J genes and CDR3. Reads with weak V/J assignments (E-value above 1e-6), missing CDR3, stop codons, out-of-frame junctions, or ambiguous translated residues were removed. A V3J clonotype was defined by an identical inferred V gene, J gene, and CDR3 amino acid sequence. Percentage overlap between repertoires was calculated by dividing the number of shared unique clonotypes by the size of the smaller repertoire. Repertoire richness was assessed with RTK rarefaction, the Chao1 estimator, and Recon v2.1 estimates of unobserved clonotypes. Generation probabilities were computed with OLGA for all TCRbeta clonotypes obtained by the gDNA method from a few donors. The table was pulled from immuneACCESS by TCRdb, which kept in-frame rearrangements only. Such tables lose some clones; where checked, under half of the loss comes from unresolved V genes, and the rest has no known cause. V and J calls and clone size are as listed in that table; D and trimming were resolved from the DNA. This sample holds about 640,000 clones; about two thirds were observed only once. The top ten clonotypes cover under 2% of the sample.

General findings and caveats noted by the study authors: Larger estimated clonotype richness was generally found for naive subsets than for memory subsets. Only blood was sampled, and tissue TCR repertoires likely differ from those in blood. Based on pairwise subsampling, the degree of clonotype sharing among donors was expected to be affected by sequencing depth. Rarefaction of sorted-subset datasets indicated incomplete sequencing despite the large sequencing depth. Compared with non-shared clonotypes, the clonotypes found in all four sorted-subset donors had higher generation probabilities. Because the study included a small number of donors, the genetic and exposure-history diversity represented was limited. Across a few donors, approximately 5% of naive CD4, 3.5% of naive CD8, around 2.1% of memory CD4, and approximately 0.4% of memory CD8 clonotypes were shared.

The V gene is TRBV2 and the J gene is TRBJ2-4; the D gene is perhaps TRBD2, from 6 matching bases. Sequences were obtained from memory CD4+ T cells sorted from blood. Interpreted using the paper, the cell subset or site label stands for: CD45RA-negative fraction. The receptor comes from a woman aged 25 to 45 in good health. The CDR3 protein is CASRFGGNIQYF. The DNA reads as follows: TGTGCCAGCAGATTCGGGGGAAACATTCAGTACTTC.